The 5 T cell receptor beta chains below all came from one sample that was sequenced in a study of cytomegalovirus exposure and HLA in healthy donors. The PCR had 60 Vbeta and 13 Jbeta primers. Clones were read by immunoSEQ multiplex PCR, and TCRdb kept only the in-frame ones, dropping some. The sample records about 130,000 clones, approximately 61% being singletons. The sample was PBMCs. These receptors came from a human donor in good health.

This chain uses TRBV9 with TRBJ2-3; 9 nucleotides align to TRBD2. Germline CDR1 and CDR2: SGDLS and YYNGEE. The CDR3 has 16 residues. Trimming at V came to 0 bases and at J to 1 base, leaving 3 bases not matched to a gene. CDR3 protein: CASSVGGTSRTDTQYF. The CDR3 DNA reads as TGTGCCAGCAGCGTAGGTGGGACTAGCCGCACAGATACGCAGTATTTT.

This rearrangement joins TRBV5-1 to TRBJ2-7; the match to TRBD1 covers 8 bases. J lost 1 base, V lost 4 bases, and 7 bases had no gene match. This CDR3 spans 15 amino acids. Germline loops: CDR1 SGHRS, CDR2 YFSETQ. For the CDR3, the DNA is TGCGCCAGCAGCCGATCAGGGGGCATATCCTACGAGCAGTACTTC. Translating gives CASSRSGGISYEQYF.

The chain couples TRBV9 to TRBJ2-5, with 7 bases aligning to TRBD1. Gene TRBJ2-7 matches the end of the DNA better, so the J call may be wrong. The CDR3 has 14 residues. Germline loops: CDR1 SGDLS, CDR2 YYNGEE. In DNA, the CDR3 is TGTGCCAGCAGCGTCAGGGGGACCGGATACGAGCAGTACTTC. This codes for CASSVRGTGYEQYF.

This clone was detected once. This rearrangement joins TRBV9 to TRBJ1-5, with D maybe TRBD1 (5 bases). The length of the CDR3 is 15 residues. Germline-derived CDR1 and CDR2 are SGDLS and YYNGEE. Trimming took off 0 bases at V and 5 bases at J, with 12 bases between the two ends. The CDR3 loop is CASSVGGVADQPQHF. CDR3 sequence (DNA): TGTGCCAGCAGCGTAGGGGGGGTCGCCGATCAGCCCCAGCATTTT.

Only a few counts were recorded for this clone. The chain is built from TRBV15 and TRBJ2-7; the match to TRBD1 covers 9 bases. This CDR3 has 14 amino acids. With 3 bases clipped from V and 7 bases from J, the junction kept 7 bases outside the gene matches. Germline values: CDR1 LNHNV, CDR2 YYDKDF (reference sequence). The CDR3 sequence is CATSSTQGAWEQYF. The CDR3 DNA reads TGTGCCACCAGCAGCACACAGGGGGCTTGGGAGCAGTACTTC.